This record concerns one T cell receptor (beta chain) sequence. Its antigen is not identified. The sample originates from a study of OX40 agonist ivuxolimab in advanced cancers. Study at large: It was permissible to have had prior anti-PD-1, anti-PD-L1 or anti-CTLA-4 therapy, and around 41% had some. General study points: Within 6 weeks, CD4+ and CD8+ blood T cells expanded clonally at 0.1 to 3.0 mg/kg.

The repertoire was sequenced with immunoSEQ multiplex PCR; TCRdb's copy has only in-frame clones and lacks some. The table lists 60,000 to 85,000 clones, 94% of them singletons, with about 20% in the top ten. This CDR3 has 16 amino acids. J was trimmed by 7 bases and V by 5 bases; bases with no gene match: 12. Germline values: CDR1 MDHEN, CDR2 SYDVKM. The clonotype originates from an adult with an advanced solid tumor such as melanoma, head and neck, liver or kidney cancer. Sequencing was performed on CD4+ or CD8+ T cells sorted from blood, taken in a trial of the OX40 agonist ivuxolimab. V and J are TRBV28 and TRBJ2-1; 9 nucleotides align to TRBD1. The CDR3 DNA is TGTGCCAGCAGTCCCCTTCGGGACAGGGAGATTAATGAGCAGTTCTTC. Protein product: CASSPLRDREINEQFF.